This TCR beta chain was sequenced in a study of cytomegalovirus exposure and HLA in healthy donors. Findings and caveats of the study: In vitro data verified a few CMV-associated chains as specific for CMV antigens.

Both 60 Vbeta primers and 13 Jbeta primers went into the PCR. The assay was immunoSEQ multiplex PCR, and TCRdb's table has in-frame clones only and misses some. The data contain 200,000 to 300,000 clones, about 80% of them singletons. The CDR3 length is 16 residues. Trimming stripped 5 bases from V and 3 bases from J, with 17 bases between. Looked up from germline, CDR1 is SGHNT and CDR2 is YENEEA. This clone was observed a handful of times. Its target is not known. The source material was PBMCs. The origin of this receptor is a woman aged 40 to 49 in good health and CMV-seropositive. The rearrangement joins TRBV11-3 to TRBJ2-1, with D possibly matching TRBD1 (6 bases). CDR3 nucleotide sequence: TGTGCCAGCAGCCCCGCCTACAGGGTTTTCTACAATGAGCAGTTCTTC. Residues: CASSPAYRVFYNEQFF.